The 19 T cell receptor beta chains presented below share a single source sample, sequenced in a study of technical replicates of blood from a handful of donors (TCRdb year 2017). Library creation used the immunoSEQ multiplex PCR assay. TCRdb's version of the immuneACCESS table is confined to in-frame rearrangements and falls short of the full clone set. An unresolved V gene accounts for under half of the shortfall where checked; the remainder is of unknown origin. This sample gives tens of thousands of clones in total; 94% of them show up just once. The ten largest clones represent 0.25% of the sample. Sequencing input: T cells isolated from PBMCs. The source is a human donor in good health.

The rearrangement uses TRBV11-2 and TRBJ1-4; D gene ambiguous. The CDR3 length is 15 residues. Germline lookup yields CDR1 SGHAT and CDR2 FQNNGV. Deletions cut 4 bases from V and 2 bases from J, with 11 bases between. CDR3 in amino acids: CASSSNLPTNEKLFF. In nucleotides, the CDR3 is TGTGCCAGCAGCTCAAACTTACCTACTAATGAAAAACTGTTTTTT.

This chain uses TRBV5-1 with TRBJ1-1; no reliable D call. This CDR3 contains 14 residues. Per the germline V gene, CDR1 is SGHRS and CDR2 is YFSETQ. V was shortened by 0 bases and J by 0 bases, with 6 bases between the two germline ends. The CDR3 DNA reads TGCGCCAGCAGCTTGGGGCAAGTGAACACTGAAGCTTTCTTT. Its translation is CASSLGQVNTEAFF.

The V call is TRBV7-9, the J call TRBJ1-4; 8 bases line up with TRBD1. This CDR3 comprises 16 residues. Trimming at V came to 4 bases and at J to 7 bases, leaving 11 bases not matched to a gene. Germline loops: CDR1 SEHNR, CDR2 FQNEAQ (reference sequence). CDR3 amino acids: CASSSLSRGLGEKLFF. The DNA for the CDR3 is TGTGCCAGCAGCTCGTTGTCCAGGGGGCTTGGTGAAAAACTGTTTTTT.

The CDR3 is CASSLAGGLGDTQYF. CDR3 nucleotide sequence: TGTGCCAGCAGTCTAGCGGGGGGGCTGGGGGATACGCAGTATTTT. The gene calls are TRBV2 and TRBJ2-3; 12 bases map to TRBD2. This CDR3 has 15 amino acids. The junction had 6 bases not matched to a gene; V was cut back by 5 bases and J by 6 bases. From germline, CDR1 is SNHLY and CDR2 FYNNEI.

This clone was found once. The chain joins TRBV30 to TRBJ1-1; D unclear. The CDR3 spans 13 residues. The germline V gene has CDR1 GTSNPN and CDR2 SVGIG (reference sequence). V lost 1 base and J 8 bases, leaving 14 bases between the germline ends. DNA for the CDR3: TGTGCCTGGAGTGGTGCCGGTATATTGGAAGCTTTCTTT. Translation gives CAWSGAGILEAFF.

This chain links TRBV11-3 with TRBJ2-7; D possibly corresponds to TRBD1 (5 bases). This CDR3 region has 14 residues. V shed 0 bases and J shed 0 bases, with 6 bases lying between them. The germline gives CDR1 SGHNT, CDR2 YENEEA. CDR3 amino acids: CASSLEGLSYEQYF. Written as DNA, the CDR3 is TGTGCCAGCAGCTTAGAGGGGCTCTCCTACGAGCAGTACTTC.

The chain recombines TRBV7-9 with TRBJ2-1; D possibly corresponds to TRBD1 (6 bases). CDR1 and CDR2 from the germline V gene are SEHNR and FQNEAQ (reference sequence). This CDR3 is built from 15 residues. The germline V and J ends were trimmed by 5 bases and 1 base, with 12 bases remaining between them. For the CDR3, the DNA is TGTGCCAGCAGCCCCGAGGGGGAATCCTACAATGAGCAGTTCTTC. Translation gives CASSPEGESYNEQFF.

This clone is a singleton in its sample. The chain is built from TRBV5-6 and TRBJ1-5; D gene ambiguous. Per germline, CDR1 SGHDT and CDR2 YYEEEE. With 5 bases removed from V and 5 bases from J, the gap between germline ends came to 11 bases. The CDR3 spans 13 residues. The CDR3 sequence is CASSNLGYQPQHF. As DNA, the CDR3 is TGTGCCAGCAGTAATCTAGGATATCAGCCCCAGCATTTT.

The chain employs TRBV6-5 and TRBJ2-7; 7 nucleotides align to TRBD1. There are 15 residues in the CDR3. With V trimmed by 4 bases and J by 5 bases, 11 bases remained unmatched. Germline CDR1 MNHEY, CDR2 SVGAGI. The CDR3 nucleotides are TGTGCCAGCAGTTTTATGACAGGGCGGGCAGACGAGCAGTACTTC. Amino acid sequence: CASSFMTGRADEQYF.

The V call is TRBV19, the J call TRBJ1-2; 8 bases line up with TRBD1. The CDR3 loop spans 15 amino acids. Germline V gene lookup returns CDR1 LNHDA and CDR2 SQIVND (reference sequence). Germline trimming cut 4 bases from V and 3 bases from J; bases unmatched to any gene: 7. CDR3 bases: TGTGCCAGTAGTACCGGGACAGGCCAATACTATGGCTACACCTTC. This gives the protein CASSTGTGQYYGYTF.

V gene TRBV5-1 combines with J gene TRBJ1-1; a weak D match, TRBD1 (5 bases). There are 16 residues in the CDR3. CDR1 is SGHRS and CDR2 is YFSETQ in the germline V gene. Trimming shortened V by 1 base and J by 5 bases, and 18 bases separated the two germline ends. The CDR3 region is CASSLSVDWGRTEAFF. CDR3 in DNA: TGCGCCAGCAGCTTGTCGGTTGACTGGGGCCGGACTGAAGCTTTCTTT.

J is TRBJ2-5 and V is TRBV28; the D gene is possibly TRBD1 (6 bases). The V end was cut by 1 base, the J end by 3 bases, with 24 bases between. The CDR3 consists of 19 residues. The V gene's germline CDR1 is MDHEN and CDR2 SYDVKM. In DNA, the CDR3 is TGTGCCAGCAGTTTATTGGGTCCTCGCTCCGGACAGACAGAAGAGACCCAGTACTTC. It is translated as CASSLLGPRSGQTEETQYF.

The rearrangement links TRBV5-1 to TRBJ2-7; TRBD2 agrees at 8 bases. CDR3 size: 16 residues. With V trimmed by 3 bases and J by 5 bases, 13 bases remained unmatched. Germline CDR1 reads SGHRS; CDR2 reads YFSETQ. CDR3 DNA: TGCGCCAGCAGCTCGGGGGACCTGACTAGCGAAGACGAGCAGTACTTC. Protein sequence: CASSSGDLTSEDEQYF.

The chain joins TRBV5-1 to TRBJ1-1, with D maybe TRBD1 (6 bases). The CDR3 runs to 13 residues. Trimming took off 0 bases at V and 9 bases at J, with 12 bases between the two ends. Germline CDR1 SGHRS, CDR2 YFSETQ. Here the CDR3 DNA reads TGCGCCAGCAGCTTGGCCACTGACAGGAAAGCTTTCTTT. Protein: CASSLATDRKAFF. Combining the CDR3 with reference TRBV5-1 and TRBJ1-1 gives the whole variable domain KAGVTQTPRYLIKTRGQQVTLSCSPISGHRSVSWYQQTPGQGLQFLFEYFSETQRNKGNFPGRFSGRQFSNSRSEMNVSTLELGDSALYLCASSLATDRKAFFGQGTRLTVV.

V is TRBV28 and J is TRBJ2-6; D gene ambiguous. CDR3 length equals 16 residues. V was pared by 2 bases and J by 0 bases, with 8 bases between. Germline V gene sequence: CDR1 MDHEN, CDR2 SYDVKM. The CDR3 loop reads CASSLSANSGANVLTF. The CDR3 DNA is TGTGCCAGCAGTTTAAGCGCGAACTCTGGGGCCAACGTCCTGACTTTC.

V gene TRBV16 combines with J gene TRBJ1-1, with 7 bases that match TRBD1. J was trimmed by 0 bases and V by 4 bases; bases with no gene match: 5. Germline V gene sequence: CDR1 KGHSY, CDR2 FQNENV. The CDR3 sequence is 15 residues long. The CDR3 reads CASSPWDSMNTEAFF. The CDR3 bases are TGTGCCAGCAGCCCTTGGGACAGCATGAACACTGAAGCTTTCTTT.

This chain connects TRBV9 to TRBJ2-1, with TRBD2 as a possible D gene (7 bases). CDR1 and CDR2 (germline): SGDLS, YYNGEE. The CDR3 covers 14 residues. Trimming shortened V by 4 bases and J by 7 bases, and 15 bases separated the two germline ends. CDR3 sequence reads: CASSRGGGQNEQFF. As DNA, the CDR3 is TGTGCCAGCAGCAGAGGGGGGGGCCAAAATGAGCAGTTCTTC.

The chain recombines TRBV18 with TRBJ1-5; D remains ambiguous. The CDR3 covers 14 residues. Germline CDR1 reads KGHSH; CDR2 reads LQKENI. Trimming took off 2 bases at V and 1 base at J, with 6 bases between the two ends. CDR3 protein: CASSPESSNQPQHF. The CDR3 DNA sequence: TGTGCCAGCTCACCAGAGTCGAGCAATCAGCCCCAGCATTTT.

The count of this clone is one. The chain carries TRBV5-4 and TRBJ2-7; the D is unclear. With 1 base removed from V and 7 bases from J, the gap between germline ends came to 9 bases. Germline V lookup: CDR1 SGHNT, CDR2 YYREEE (reference sequence). This CDR3 is 12 amino acids long. This CDR3 reads CASSLNGWEQYF. As DNA, the CDR3 is TGTGCCAGCAGCTTGAACGGGTGGGAGCAGTACTTC.